The 16 T cell receptor beta chains below were found in one sample sequenced in a study of blood T cells in healthy people across ages. Combining a sample-barcoded 5' primer with a J-beta primer mix, a second PCR ran for roughly 7 to 12 cycles. TCRdb re-analysed the 5' RACE reads in MiXCR, keeping a single row per CDR3 protein. The data show 600,000 to 650,000 distinct CDR3 sequences, 58% seen once. The sample consisted of blood. Receptors were obtained from a man in his sixties in good health.

The V and J genes are TRBV14 and TRBJ1-5; 7 bases agree with TRBD1. Germline V CDR1 and CDR2: SGHDN, FVKESK. This CDR3 is 15 amino acids long. The V and J ends lost 4 bases and 2 bases, in that order; junction bases with no gene match: 5. The CDR3 here is CASSPAGGGNQPQHF. CDR3 coding DNA: TGTGCCAGCAGCCCCGCAGGGGGAGGCAATCAGCCCCAGCATTTT.

The chain couples TRBV5-1 to TRBJ2-1; the D gene could be TRBD1 or TRBD2 (5 bases each). The germline CDR1 and CDR2 sequences are SGHRS and YFSETQ. V was trimmed by 9 bases and J by 3 bases, leaving 25 bases between them. This CDR3 has 17 residues. CDR3 nucleotides: TGCGCCAACACAAACGGGGCAGCGCTGGACATCTACAATGAGCAGTTCTTC. Its protein is CANTNGAALDIYNEQFF.

This clonotype was recorded a few times. This chain connects TRBV28 to TRBJ2-7; 8 bases fit TRBD2. V was clipped by 7 bases and J by 0 bases; unmatched bases: 5. The CDR3 is 14 residues long. From germline, CDR1 is MDHEN and CDR2 SYDVKM. CDR3 DNA sequence: TGTGCCAGCACCGTAGCGGGGAGCTCCTACGAGCAGTACTTC. This codes for CASTVAGSSYEQYF.

The rearrangement links TRBV7-8 to TRBJ1-2, with TRBD1 matching 8 bases. This CDR3 comprises 15 residues. The germline CDR1 and CDR2 sequences are SGHVS and FQNEAQ. The V and J ends lost 5 bases and 4 bases, in that order; junction bases with no gene match: 9. The CDR3, as DNA: TGTGCCAGCAGCCCCTGGGGACAGGAATCCTATGGCTACACCTTC. Translation gives CASSPWGQESYGYTF. The entire variable domain, with the rest obtained from reference TRBV7-8 and TRBJ1-2, is as follows: GAGVSQSPRYKVAKRGQDVALRCDPISGHVSLFWYQQALGQGPEFLTYFQNEAQLDKSGLPSDRFFAERPEGSVSTLKIQRTQQEDSAVYLCASSPWGQESYGYTFGSGTRLTVV.

This clonotype has more than one count but fewer than ten. CDR3 protein: CASSSQTSRTDTQYF. Written as DNA, the CDR3 is TGTGCCAGCAGCTCACAGACTAGTCGCACAGATACGCAGTATTTT. The V gene is TRBV9, the J gene TRBJ2-3; possibly TRBD2 for D (6 bases). Trimming took off 4 bases at V and 1 base at J, with 13 bases between the two ends. Germline CDR1 is SGDLS and CDR2 is YYNGEE. CDR3 length: 15 residues.

J is TRBJ2-1 and V is TRBV14; TRBD1 or TRBD2 may be the D gene (5 bases each). Germline CDR1 SGHDN, CDR2 FVKESK. Deletions cut 2 bases from V and 0 bases from J, with 11 bases between. The CDR3 consists of 16 residues. This CDR3 is CASSQSNGASYNEQFF. The CDR3 DNA reads as TGTGCCAGCAGCCAATCAAACGGGGCCTCCTACAATGAGCAGTTCTTC.

About this clonotype: It is likely a read error: a sequence one base away is far more abundant. The chain carries TRBV7-2 and TRBJ2-5, with D unresolved. V dropped 3 bases and J dropped 6 bases, with 5 bases sitting between them. CDR3 size: 11 residues. CDR1 is SGHTA and CDR2 is FQGNSA in the germline V gene. Here the CDR3 reads CASSFGQTQYF. The DNA for the CDR3 is TGTGCCAGCAGCTTTGGGCAGACCCAGTACTTC.

Comments on this clonotype: An end of the junction does not agree with germline; a read error may underlie this. The rearrangement links TRBV20-1 to TRBJ1-4, with TRBD1 matching over 9 bases. Germline-derived CDR1 and CDR2 are DFQATT and SNEGSKA (reference sequence). CDR3 length: 14 residues. CDR3: CSAVGQGPNEKPFF. The CDR3, as DNA: TGCAGTGCTGTCGGACAGGGGCCTAATGAAAAACCGTTTTTT.

The genes are TRBV3-1 and TRBJ2-7; 9 bases fit TRBD2. The DNA matches TRBJ2-5 better at its end, which makes the J call doubtful. This CDR3 is built from 15 residues. Germline V CDR1 and CDR2: LGHDT, YNNKEL (reference sequence). The CDR3 reads CASSQEAGGRETQYF. The CDR3 nucleotides read TGTGCCAGCAGCCAAGAAGCGGGGGGTCGGGAGACCCAGTACTTC.

V gene TRBV18 combines with J gene TRBJ2-7; D is unresolved. This CDR3 has 12 residues. Trimming left V 2 bases short and J 4 bases short, with 6 bases between. Looked up from germline, CDR1 is KGHSH and CDR2 is LQKENI. This chain's CDR3 is CASSPAPYEQYF. CDR3 sequence (DNA): TGTGCCAGCTCACCAGCCCCGTACGAGCAGTACTTC.

The chain combines TRBV11-2 with TRBJ2-4, with TRBD2 as a possible D gene (5 bases). TRBJ2-7 explains the end of the DNA better; the J call may be wrong. The germline V gene has CDR1 SGHAT and CDR2 FQNNGV. The CDR3 consists of 16 residues. CDR3 protein: CASSLIPAEPPYEQYF. DNA for the CDR3: TGTGCCAGCAGCTTAATTCCAGCGGAGCCTCCTTACGAGCAGTACTTC.

Of note for this clonotype: At one end the junction does not follow the germline gene, possibly because of a read error. The V gene is TRBV5-1, the J gene TRBJ2-6; TRBD1 or TRBD2 may be the D gene (6 bases each). Germline V gives CDR1 SGHRS, CDR2 YFSETQ. The CDR3 consists of 17 residues. The CDR3: CASSLDPGGTGANVLTF. In DNA, the CDR3 is TGCGCCAGCAGTTTGGATCCAGGCGGGACAGGGGCCAACGTCCTGACTTTC.

The chain employs TRBV6-5 and TRBJ2-7; no clear D. Trimming took off 0 bases at V and 3 bases at J, with 9 bases between the two ends. Germline V gene sequence: CDR1 MNHEY, CDR2 SVGAGI. The CDR3 runs to 14 residues. The CDR3 is CASSYSGNDYEQYF. CDR3 DNA sequence: TGTGCCAGCAGTTACTCGGGGAACGACTACGAGCAGTACTTC.

The CDR3, as DNA: TGTGCCAGCAGTTACTCGATGGGGTTTTACGAGCAGTACTTC. Translated, it gives CASSYSMGFYEQYF. This chain connects TRBV6-6 to TRBJ2-7; D ambiguous. The CDR3 length is 14 residues. Trimming took 0 bases from V and 4 from J, leaving 10 bases between them. The V gene's germline CDR1 is MNHNY and CDR2 SVGAGI (reference sequence).

V gene TRBV7-9 combines with J gene TRBJ2-5, with 9 bases identical to TRBD2. CDR3 length: 16 residues. Germline values: CDR1 SEHNR, CDR2 FQNEAQ (reference sequence). V lost 5 bases and J lost 2; bases outside the gene matches: 9. The CDR3 DNA is TGTGCCAGCAGCATCGGGGCTAGCGGGACGCAAGAGACCCAGTACTTC. It codes for CASSIGASGTQETQYF.

This sequence joins TRBV7-2 and TRBJ2-2; tentatively, D is TRBD1 (5 bases). Germline V CDR1 and CDR2: SGHTA, FQGNSA. The CDR3 consists of 16 residues. Trimming took 5 bases from V and 1 from J, leaving 14 bases between them. The CDR3 DNA follows: TGTGCCAGCAGCCAGGGCCAGGTCCTGAACACCGGGGAGCTGTTTTTT. Translated: CASSQGQVLNTGELFF.